This note documents a single T cell receptor (beta chain) sequence. Its target is unknown. The source of the sample is a study of shared clonotypes between healthy human individuals. Repertoires were generated with immunoSEQ multiplex PCR, while TCRdb's copy carries only in-frame clones and drops some. The sample carries 2,500,000 or so clones, roughly 90% recorded once. Study outcomes and limitations: The study generally estimated greater richness for naive than memory subsets. Depth was large, yet rarefaction showed that sorted-subset sequencing was incomplete. The sole specimen, blood, was sampled, and tissue repertoires likely differ.

CD45RA-negative memory and CD45RA+ naive subsets were split from the CD4+ cells. Trimming took off 2 bases at V and 1 base at J, with 12 bases between the two ends. CDR1 is MNHEY and CDR2 is SVGAGI in the germline V gene. This CDR3 spans 16 amino acids. The sequenced material came from naive CD4+ T cells from PBMCs. Subset of the sample: CD45RA+ positively selected. The TCR comes from a man aged 18 to 30 in good health. Some clones in this sample may be carry-over from other donors' samples. The chain uses TRBV6-5 and TRBJ2-1; D not resolved. CDR3 sequence reads: CASSYTSIGSYNEQFF. CDR3 bases: TGTGCCAGCAGTTACACCAGCATAGGGTCCTACAATGAGCAGTTCTTC.